These 10 T cell receptor beta chains share one sample of origin, sequenced in a study of a mutant IDH1 vaccine in newly diagnosed glioma. Data came from immunoSEQ multiplex PCR; TCRdb stores just in-frame clones and leaves some out. In the table there are about 88,000 clones, 82% of which are singletons. As for time point: baseline, week 1 (first vaccination visit). Treatment described: pre-vaccination baseline after standard-of-care therapy. The input for sequencing was PBMCs, taken from a glioma patient treated with radiotherapy, temozolomide or both. Every receptor here comes from a middle-aged man with glioma. Some clones in this sample may be carry-over from other donors' samples.

This CDR3 reads CASSQNQRWSSYEQYF. In nucleotides, the CDR3 is TGTGCCAGCAGCCAAAACCAGCGGTGGTCCTCCTACGAGCAGTACTTC. This chain joins TRBV14 and TRBJ2-7; maybe TRBD2 (5 bases). Germline V gene lookup returns CDR1 SGHDN and CDR2 FVKESK. This CDR3 is built from 16 residues. Between the trimmed V and J ends, which lost 2 bases and 0 bases, there was a span of 14 bases.

This chain connects TRBV5-6 to TRBJ1-5; tentative D call: TRBD1 (5 bases). CDR1 SGHDT and CDR2 YYEEEE come from the germline V gene. V was cut by 2 bases and J by 2 bases, with 17 bases left in between. The CDR3 has 17 residues. CDR3 region: CASSFRGSNMGNQPQHF. CDR3 DNA: TGTGCCAGCAGCTTTAGGGGATCGAATATGGGCAATCAGCCCCAGCATTTT.

The gene calls are TRBV29-1 and TRBJ2-3, with D hard to call. The ends were cut back, 4 bases at V and 0 bases at J, with 5 bases in the middle. This CDR3 is 12 amino acids long. CDR1 and CDR2 from the germline V gene are SQVTM and ANQGSEA. The CDR3 coding sequence is TGCAGCGTTGTATATAGCACAGATACGCAGTATTTT. Its translation is CSVVYSTDTQYF.

CDR3 nucleotide sequence: TGTGCCAGCACTATGTGGCCAAATCAGCCCCAGCATTTT. It specifies CASTMWPNQPQHF. J is TRBJ1-5 and V is TRBV27; D remains unclear. The V and J ends lost 7 bases and 4 bases respectively, with 11 bases between them. This CDR3 is 13 amino acids long. Germline CDR1 MNHEY, CDR2 SMNVEV (reference sequence).

The chain carries TRBV5-6 and TRBJ2-5; TRBD2 aligns across 7 bases. Germline-derived CDR1 and CDR2 are SGHDT and YYEEEE. CDR3 length: 15 residues. Unmatched junction bases numbered 10, after V lost 4 bases and J lost 4 bases. CDR3 sequence reads: CASSPGLSLRETQYF. Written as DNA, the CDR3 is TGTGCCAGCAGCCCGGGACTATCCCTCCGAGAGACCCAGTACTTC.

This clone was seen more than once but under ten times. The chain couples TRBV9 to TRBJ1-5, with 10 positions matching TRBD1. V shed 4 bases, J shed 6 bases, and the junction held 1 base outside the gene matches. The germline CDR1 and CDR2 sequences are SGDLS and YYNGEE. CDR3 length equals 13 residues. The CDR3 protein is CASSRTGGQPQHF. CDR3 nucleotide sequence: TGTGCCAGCAGCCGGACAGGGGGTCAGCCCCAGCATTTT.

The V gene is TRBV29-1, the J gene TRBJ1-5; 8 bases match TRBD1. Trimming at V came to 7 bases and at J to 4 bases, leaving 6 bases not matched to a gene. The CDR3 covers 13 residues. Germline lookup yields CDR1 SQVTM and CDR2 ANQGSEA. The CDR3 DNA sequence: TGCAGCGGAGGACAGGGTGGTAATCAGCCCCAGCATTTT. Translating gives CSGGQGGNQPQHF.

The chain uses TRBV10-3 and TRBJ2-7, with unresolved D. The V and J ends lost 4 bases and 9 bases respectively, with 16 bases between them. The CDR3 sequence is 13 residues long. Germline V gene data show CDR1 as ENHRY and CDR2 as SYGVKD. CDR3 protein: CAISAPREAAQYF. The CDR3 coding sequence is TGTGCCATCAGTGCCCCACGAGAGGCAGCGCAGTACTTC.

The chain joins TRBV5-1 to TRBJ1-4; no clear D gene. The germline gives CDR1 SGHRS, CDR2 YFSETQ. With 3 bases removed from V and 3 bases from J, the gap between germline ends came to 12 bases. The CDR3 extends over 15 amino acids. The CDR3 loop is CASSWGGVSNEKLFF. The CDR3 DNA follows: TGCGCCAGCAGCTGGGGTGGTGTCTCTAATGAAAAACTGTTTTTT.

This chain connects TRBV6-5 to TRBJ2-7; the D gene is possibly TRBD2 (6 bases). This CDR3 comprises 13 residues. Trimming pared 2 bases from V and 7 bases from J, leaving 12 bases between. Germline CDR1 reads MNHEY; CDR2 reads SVGAGI. CDR3: CASSYHWGVEQYF. CDR3 sequence (DNA): TGTGCCAGCAGTTACCACTGGGGGGTGGAGCAGTACTTC.